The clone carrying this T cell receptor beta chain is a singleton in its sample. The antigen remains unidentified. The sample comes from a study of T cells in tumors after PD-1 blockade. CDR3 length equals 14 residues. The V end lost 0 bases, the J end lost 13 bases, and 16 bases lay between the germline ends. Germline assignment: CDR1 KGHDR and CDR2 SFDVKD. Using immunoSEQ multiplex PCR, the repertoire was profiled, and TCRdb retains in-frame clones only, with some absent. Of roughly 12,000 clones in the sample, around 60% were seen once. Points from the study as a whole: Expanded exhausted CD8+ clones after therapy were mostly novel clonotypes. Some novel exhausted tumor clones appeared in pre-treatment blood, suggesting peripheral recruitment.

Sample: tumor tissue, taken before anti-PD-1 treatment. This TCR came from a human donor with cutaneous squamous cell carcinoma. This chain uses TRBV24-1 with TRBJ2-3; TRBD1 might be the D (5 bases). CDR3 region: CATSDLRGLNKEYF. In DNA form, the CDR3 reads TGTGCCACCAGTGATTTGAGGGGTCTAAACAAGGAGTATTTT.